This is a list of T cell receptor beta chains from one sample in a study of fetal regulatory T cell absence and autoimmunity. The protocol was immunoSEQ multiplex PCR, while the TCRdb copy is restricted to in-frame clones and leaves out a portion. The profile covers more than 85,000 clones, with around 72% appearing a single time and roughly 2% taken by the ten largest. The material sequenced was pancreas tissue. The receptors were sampled from a male donor with IPEX syndrome. Each CDR3 is given with its conserved first and last residue. Fields, in order: clone size, J gene, D gene, V gene, CDR3 protein, CDR3 DNA. D genes are given only for firm matches. The size entry is marked missing in some rows and otherwise reads once, few, many or a size class.

size: .
J: TRBJ2-7
D: TRBD1
V: TRBV11-2
CDR3: CASSLSTGGEQYF
DNA: TGTGCCAGCAGCTTATCCACAGGGGGCGAGCAGTACTTC

size: .
J: TRBJ2-3
D: .
V: TRBV7-8
CDR3: CASSSRWAAPDTQYF
DNA: TGTGCCAGCAGTTCAAGATGGGCCGCCCCAGATACGCAGTATTTT

size: few
J: TRBJ1-2
D: .
V: TRBV6-1
CDR3: CASSDGRVYGYTF
DNA: TGTGCCAGCAGTGACGGTCGAGTATATGGCTACACCTTC

size: .
J: TRBJ1-5
D: .
V: TRBV30
CDR3: CAWSVKFGQNNQPQHF
DNA: TGTGCCTGGAGCGTAAAATTCGGACAGAACAATCAGCCCCAGCATTTT

size: .
J: TRBJ2-3
D: .
V: TRBV5-1
CDR3: CASSPCTDTQYF
DNA: TGCGCCAGCAGCCCCTGCACAGATACGCAGTATTTT

size: .
J: TRBJ2-1
D: .
V: TRBV6-5
CDR3: CASSYSPSFDEQFF
DNA: TGTGCCAGCAGTTACTCTCCTAGCTTCGATGAGCAGTTCTTC

size: .
J: TRBJ2-3
D: TRBD2
V: TRBV14
CDR3: CASSPRTSGNVYGTDTQYF
DNA: TGTGCCAGCAGCCCAAGGACTAGCGGGAACGTATACGGCACAGATACGCAGTATTTT

size: .
J: TRBJ2-7
D: TRBD1
V: TRBV6-5
CDR3: CASSYSAGGYEQYF
DNA: TGTGCCAGCAGTTACTCGGCAGGGGGCTACGAGCAGTACTTC

size: once
J: TRBJ2-1
D: TRBD2
V: TRBV5-1
CDR3: CASSLGGRKGDEQFF
DNA: TGCGCCAGCAGCTTGGGCGGGAGAAAGGGCGATGAGCAGTTCTTC

size: .
J: TRBJ2-4
D: TRBD1
V: TRBV5-1
CDR3: CASRQGADIQYF
DNA: TGCGCCAGCCGACAGGGGGCAGACATTCAGTACTTC

size: few
J: TRBJ1-1
D: .
V: TRBV9
CDR3: CASSVDRNTEAFF
DNA: TGTGCCAGCAGCGTAGACAGGAACACTGAAGCTTTCTTT

size: .
J: TRBJ2-1
D: TRBD2
V: TRBV5-6
CDR3: CASSLGLERHEQFF
DNA: TGTGCCAGCAGCTTAGGACTAGAGAGACATGAGCAGTTCTTC

size: .
J: TRBJ1-1
D: .
V: TRBV6-5
CDR3: CASSYDRKNTEAFF
DNA: TGTGCCAGCAGTTACGACAGGAAGAACACTGAAGCTTTCTTT

size: .
J: TRBJ1-2
D: TRBD1
V: TRBV4-3
CDR3: CASSQDRGQGKFYGYTF
DNA: TGCGCCAGCAGCCAAGATAGGGGACAGGGAAAATTCTATGGCTACACCTTC

size: few
J: TRBJ2-3
D: TRBD2
V: TRBV30
CDR3: CAWRIRDYTRDTQYF
DNA: TGTGCCTGGAGAATTCGGGACTATACCCGCGATACGCAGTATTTT

size: .
J: TRBJ1-1
D: .
V: TRBV30
CDR3: CAWMWAMNTEAFF
DNA: TGTGCCTGGATGTGGGCAATGAACACTGAAGCTTTCTTT

size: .
J: TRBJ2-3
D: .
V: TRBV18
CDR3: CASRKGTGSGPTDTQYF
DNA: TGTGCCAGCCGAAAGGGAACAGGTTCCGGCCCCACAGATACGCAGTATTTT

size: .
J: TRBJ2-7
D: .
V: TRBV6-1
CDR3: CASSIRAGSYEQYF
DNA: TGTGCCAGCAGCATTAGGGCCGGCTCCTATGAGCAGTACTTC

size: .
J: TRBJ2-7
D: TRBD2
V: TRBV7-2
CDR3: CASSLSASGRNEQYF
DNA: TGTGCCAGCAGCTTATCGGCTAGCGGGAGGAACGAGCAGTACTTC

size: .
J: TRBJ2-3
D: TRBD2
V: TRBV9
CDR3: CASSVAASGEVGTQYF
DNA: TGTGCCAGCAGCGTAGCGGCTAGCGGGGAGGTGGGTACGCAGTATTTT

size: .
J: TRBJ2-2
D: TRBD2
V: TRBV10-3
CDR3: CALGTRIHTGELFF
DNA: TGTGCCCTAGGGACTAGGATCCACACCGGGGAGCTGTTTTTT

size: .
J: TRBJ2-3
D: .
V: TRBV7-6
CDR3: CASSFTELDTQYF
DNA: TGTGCCAGCAGCTTCACGGAGTTGGATACGCAGTATTTT

size: .
J: TRBJ1-1
D: .
V: TRBV2
CDR3: CASSLRARGTEAFF
DNA: TGTGCCAGCAGCCTCAGGGCGAGGGGCACTGAAGCTTTCTTT

size: .
J: TRBJ2-3
D: TRBD2
V: TRBV2
CDR3: CASIGGLAASSTDTQYF
DNA: TGTGCCAGCATCGGGGGACTAGCGGCTTCTAGCACAGATACGCAGTATTTT

size: few
J: TRBJ2-7
D: TRBD1
V: TRBV14
CDR3: CASSGTGVPYEQYF
DNA: TGTGCCAGCAGCGGAACAGGGGTCCCCTACGAGCAGTACTTC

size: .
J: TRBJ1-1
D: .
V: TRBV7-8
CDR3: CATQGYGYTEAFF
DNA: TGTGCCACCCAGGGGTACGGGTACACTGAAGCTTTCTTT

size: .
J: TRBJ2-7
D: TRBD2
V: TRBV11-2
CDR3: CASSLGRGSSYEQYF
DNA: TGTGCCAGCAGCTTAGGACGCGGGAGCTCCTACGAGCAGTACTTC

size: .
J: TRBJ1-2
D: .
V: TRBV5-4
CDR3: CAAGGEERNYGYTF
DNA: TGTGCGGCTGGAGGGGAAGAGAGGAACTATGGCTACACCTTC

size: .
J: TRBJ2-7
D: .
V: TRBV7-9
CDR3: CASSHRQRNYEQYF
DNA: TGTGCCAGCAGCCATAGACAGAGAAACTACGAGCAGTACTTC

size: .
J: TRBJ1-3
D: TRBD1
V: TRBV9
CDR3: CASSGTGAISGNTIYF
DNA: TGTGCCAGCAGCGGAACAGGGGCCATCTCTGGAAACACCATATATTTT

size: .
J: TRBJ2-7
D: TRBD1
V: TRBV10-3
CDR3: CAITVDRGVGEQYF
DNA: TGTGCCATCACCGTTGACAGGGGAGTGGGCGAGCAGTACTTC

size: .
J: TRBJ2-2
D: TRBD2
V: TRBV7-2
CDR3: CASSFGTSGTGELFF
DNA: TGTGCCAGCAGCTTCGGGACTAGCGGGACCGGGGAGCTGTTTTTT

size: .
J: TRBJ1-1
D: .
V: TRBV12-5
CDR3: CASGLSAVNTEAFF
DNA: TGTGCTAGTGGTTTGTCGGCGGTTAACACTGAAGCTTTCTTT

size: .
J: TRBJ1-3
D: TRBD1
V: TRBV5-8
CDR3: CASSLDRGSGNTIYF
DNA: TGTGCCAGCAGCTTGGACAGGGGCTCTGGAAACACCATATATTTT

size: .
J: TRBJ1-3
D: TRBD1
V: TRBV30
CDR3: CAWAQGAGNTIYF
DNA: TGTGCCTGGGCCCAGGGGGCTGGAAACACCATATATTTT

size: .
J: TRBJ2-7
D: TRBD2
V: TRBV29-1
CDR3: CSVGLAGMHEQYF
DNA: TGCAGCGTTGGCCTAGCGGGAATGCACGAGCAGTACTTC

size: .
J: TRBJ1-4
D: .
V: TRBV6-5
CDR3: CASRRDGISNEKLFF
DNA: TGTGCCAGCAGACGCGATGGGATATCTAATGAAAAACTGTTTTTT

size: few
J: TRBJ1-2
D: .
V: TRBV9
CDR3: CASSVEGGYGYTF
DNA: TGTGCCAGCAGCGTAGAGGGGGGCTATGGCTACACCTTC